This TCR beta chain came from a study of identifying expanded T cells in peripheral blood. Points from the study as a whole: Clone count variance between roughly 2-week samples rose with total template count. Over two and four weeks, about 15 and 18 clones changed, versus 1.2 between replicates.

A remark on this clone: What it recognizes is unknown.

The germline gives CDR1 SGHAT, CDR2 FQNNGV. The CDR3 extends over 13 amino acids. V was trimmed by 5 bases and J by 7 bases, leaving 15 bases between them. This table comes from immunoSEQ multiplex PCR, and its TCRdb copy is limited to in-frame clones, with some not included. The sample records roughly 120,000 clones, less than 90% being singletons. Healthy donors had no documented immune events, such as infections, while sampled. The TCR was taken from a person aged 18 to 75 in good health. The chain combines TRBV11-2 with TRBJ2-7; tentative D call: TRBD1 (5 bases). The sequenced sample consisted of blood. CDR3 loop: CASSPDSLREQYF. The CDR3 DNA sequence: TGTGCCAGCAGCCCCGACAGCTTGCGGGAGCAGTACTTC.